This TCR beta chain originates from a study of T cell changes during pregnancy in multiple sclerosis. Some clones are missing from TCRdb's copy, which holds only in-frame ones; the method was immunoSEQ multiplex PCR. The sample has tens of thousands of clones; 90% to 95% are singletons. On this clone: This specimen includes other DNA sequences encoding the same CDR3.

The CDR3 is 13 amino acids. Trimming removed 5 bases at V and 0 bases at J, with 5 bases between. Looked up from germline, CDR1 is SEHNR and CDR2 is FQNEAQ (reference sequence). Material: CD4+ T cells from peripheral blood mononuclear cells, obtained in the second trimester of pregnancy. This rearrangement joins TRBV7-9 to TRBJ1-3; D is ambiguous. This sequence originates from a female donor with multiple sclerosis, enrolled in a pregnancy study. The CDR3 DNA follows: TGTGCCAGCAGCCCCTCCTCTGGAAACACCATATATTTT. It codes for CASSPSSGNTIYF. Full variable domain (remainder filled in from reference TRBV7-9 and TRBJ1-3): DTGVSQNPRHKITKRGQNVTFRCDPISEHNRLYWYRQTLGQGPEFLTYFQNEAQLEKSRLLSDRFSAERPKGSFSTLEIQRTEQGDSAMYLCASSPSSGNTIYFGEGSWLTVV.